The sequence of this T cell receptor beta chain was determined in a study of long-term antiretroviral therapy in people with HIV. Study observations and caveats: Repertoire composition at all time points was dominated by clones that had expanded before ART. ART adherence, viral resistance and therapy changes went unrecorded. When set beside controls, HIV repertoires had CDR3 length ranges that were narrower.

With regard to this clone: No antigen is known for it.

The CDR3 has 13 residues. Per germline, CDR1 MNHEY and CDR2 SMNVEV (reference sequence). The V and J ends lost 2 bases and 8 bases, in that order; junction bases with no gene match: 1. Running of the v3.0 immunoSEQ assay took place at survey level. It was roughly 35,000-50,000 T-cell genomes per sample that sequencing targeted. Here immunoSEQ multiplex PCR was the method, and the copy in TCRdb shows in-frame clones only, minus some. Among 15,000 or so clones, approximately 91% were seen once, and the ten largest hold about 9.9%. V is TRBV27 and J is TRBJ2-1; TRBD2 matches 9 bases. The input for sequencing was unsorted PBMCs, taken 6.2 years after starting antiretroviral therapy. The receptor comes from a man aged 40-49 years with HIV. The CDR3 nucleotides read TGTGCCAGCAGTTTAGTAGCGGGAGATGAGCAGTTCTTC. This translates into CASSLVAGDEQFF.